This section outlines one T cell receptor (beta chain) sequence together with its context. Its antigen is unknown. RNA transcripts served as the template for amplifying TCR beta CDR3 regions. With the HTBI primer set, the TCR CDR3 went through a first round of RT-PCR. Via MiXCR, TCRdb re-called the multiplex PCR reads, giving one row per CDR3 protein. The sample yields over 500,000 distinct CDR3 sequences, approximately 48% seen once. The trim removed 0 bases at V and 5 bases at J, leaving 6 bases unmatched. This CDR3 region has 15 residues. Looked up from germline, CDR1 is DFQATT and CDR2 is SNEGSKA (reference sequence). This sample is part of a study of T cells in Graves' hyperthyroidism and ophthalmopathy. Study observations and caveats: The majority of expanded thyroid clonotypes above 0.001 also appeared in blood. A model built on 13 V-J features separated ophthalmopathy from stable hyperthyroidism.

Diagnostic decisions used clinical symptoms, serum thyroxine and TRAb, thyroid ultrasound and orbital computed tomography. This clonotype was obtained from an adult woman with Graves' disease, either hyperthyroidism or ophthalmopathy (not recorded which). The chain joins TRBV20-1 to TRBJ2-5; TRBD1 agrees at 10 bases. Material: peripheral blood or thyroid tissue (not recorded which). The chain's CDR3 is CSARDPGQGWETQYF. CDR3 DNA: TGCAGTGCTAGAGATCCGGGACAGGGGTGGGAGACCCAGTACTTC.